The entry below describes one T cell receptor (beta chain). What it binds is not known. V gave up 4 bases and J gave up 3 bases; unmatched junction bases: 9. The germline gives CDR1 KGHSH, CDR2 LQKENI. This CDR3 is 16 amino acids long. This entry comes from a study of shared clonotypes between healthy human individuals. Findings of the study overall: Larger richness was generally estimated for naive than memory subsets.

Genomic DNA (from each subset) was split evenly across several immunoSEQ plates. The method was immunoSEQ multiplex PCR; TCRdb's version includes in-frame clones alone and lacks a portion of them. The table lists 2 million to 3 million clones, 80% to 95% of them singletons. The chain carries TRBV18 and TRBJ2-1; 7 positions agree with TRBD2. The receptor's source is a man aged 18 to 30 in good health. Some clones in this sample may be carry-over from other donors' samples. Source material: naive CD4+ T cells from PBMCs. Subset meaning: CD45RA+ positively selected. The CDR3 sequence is CASSLTTGGSYNEQFF. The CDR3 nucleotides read TGTGCCAGCTCACTCACCACTGGCGGGAGCTACAATGAGCAGTTCTTC.